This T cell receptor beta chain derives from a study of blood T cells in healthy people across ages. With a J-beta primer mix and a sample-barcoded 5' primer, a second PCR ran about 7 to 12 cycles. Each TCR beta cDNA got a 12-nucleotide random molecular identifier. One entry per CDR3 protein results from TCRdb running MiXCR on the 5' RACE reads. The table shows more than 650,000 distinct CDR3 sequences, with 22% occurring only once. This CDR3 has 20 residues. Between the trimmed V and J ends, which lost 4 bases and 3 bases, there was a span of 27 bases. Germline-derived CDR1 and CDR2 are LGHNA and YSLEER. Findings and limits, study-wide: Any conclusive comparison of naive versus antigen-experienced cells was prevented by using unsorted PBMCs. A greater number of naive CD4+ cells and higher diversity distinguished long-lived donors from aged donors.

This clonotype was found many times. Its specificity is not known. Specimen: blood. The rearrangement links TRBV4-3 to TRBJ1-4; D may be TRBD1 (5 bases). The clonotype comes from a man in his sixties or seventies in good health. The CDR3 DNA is TGCGCCAGCAGCCTTTCCTCGGGGAGTGCAGGGAGGAGTCCTAATGAAAAACTGTTTTTT. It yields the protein CASSLSSGSAGRSPNEKLFF.